The 29 T cell receptor beta chains listed next were all sequenced from one sample in a study of lymphopenia after photon versus proton radiotherapy. The method was immunoSEQ multiplex PCR; TCRdb's version includes in-frame clones alone and lacks a portion of them. The sample includes roughly 16,000 clones, under 90% of them seen just once. The source was peripheral blood, collected from a patient treated with proton-based radiotherapy. All receptors come from a man between 70 and 80 years old with pancreatic cancer.

The gene calls are TRBV10-3 and TRBJ2-1; 7 bases line up with TRBD2. CDR1 ENHRY and CDR2 SYGVKD come from the germline V gene. The J segment lost 3 bases and the V segment lost 4 bases, leaving 9 bases of the junction unmatched. This CDR3 is 16 amino acids long. The CDR3 nucleotides are TGTGCCATCAGTGGGGGGTCGGGAGGAAACTACAATGAGCAGTTCTTC. This translates into CAISGGSGGNYNEQFF.

The V gene is TRBV11-2, the J gene TRBJ2-1; no definite D call. The CDR3 runs to 12 residues. Germline CDR1 SGHAT, CDR2 FQNNGV. V dropped 6 bases and J dropped 6 bases, with 9 bases sitting between them. CDR3 protein: CASSRPFNEQFF. The CDR3 bases are TGTGCCAGCAGTCGTCCTTTCAATGAGCAGTTCTTC.

The chain uses TRBV7-8 and TRBJ1-5, with no clear D. The V gene's germline CDR1 is SGHVS and CDR2 FQNEAQ. The length of the CDR3 is 13 residues. Trimming stripped 1 base from V and 4 bases from J, with 5 bases between. The CDR3 spells CASSLVRNQPQHF. The CDR3 DNA reads TGTGCCAGCAGCTTAGTTAGAAATCAGCCCCAGCATTTT.

J is TRBJ2-1 and V is TRBV5-3; TRBD2 matches at 15 bases. TRBV5-3 counts as an open reading frame of uncertain function. J was trimmed by 0 bases and V by 4 bases; bases with no gene match: 17. This CDR3 is 22 amino acids long. This CDR3 reads CARSPPPPGLAGGLSSYNEQFF. The CDR3 region has the DNA TGTGCCAGAAGCCCACCCCCACCAGGACTAGCGGGGGGGTTAAGCTCCTACAATGAGCAGTTCTTC.

The chain employs TRBV7-8 and TRBJ2-7; possible D gene TRBD2, 6 bases. The V end lost 0 bases, the J end lost 2 bases, and 11 bases lay between the germline ends. CDR1 and CDR2 (germline): SGHVS, FQNEAQ. The CDR3 has 15 amino acids. The CDR3 DNA reads TGTGCCAGCAGCTTAGCGGCGGGATTAACCTACGAGCAGTACTTC. It encodes CASSLAAGLTYEQYF.

The chain has TRBV29-1 and TRBJ1-3; 7 bases fit TRBD1. The CDR3 totals 13 residues. In germline, CDR1 is SQVTM, CDR2 ANQGSEA. With V trimmed by 3 bases and J by 2 bases, 1 base remained unmatched. DNA for the CDR3: TGCAGCGTTGATCAGGGGGCTGGAAACACCATATATTTT. It yields the protein CSVDQGAGNTIYF.

The chain employs TRBV18 and TRBJ2-5, with TRBD1 identical over 10 bases. V was pared by 5 bases and J by 3 bases, with 6 bases of the junction left unmatched. The V gene's germline CDR1 is KGHSH and CDR2 LQKENI. The CDR3 runs 15 residues. This chain's CDR3 is CASSAQTGGKETQYF. The CDR3 nucleotides read TGTGCCAGCTCAGCACAGACAGGGGGCAAAGAGACCCAGTACTTC.

V and J are TRBV27 and TRBJ2-5; the match to TRBD2 covers 10 bases. V was clipped by 2 bases and J by 5 bases; unmatched bases: 14. The germline V gene encodes CDR1 MNHEY and CDR2 SMNVEV (reference sequence). This CDR3 contains 18 residues. The CDR3, as DNA: TGTGCCAGCAGTTTAAACCCGTTCCTAGCGGGAGAATGGGAGACCCAGTACTTC. As protein: CASSLNPFLAGEWETQYF.

The V gene is TRBV7-2, the J gene TRBJ2-1, with 8 nucleotides matching TRBD1. Germline lookup yields CDR1 SGHTA and CDR2 FQGNSA. Losses at the gene ends were 5 bases for V and 6 bases for J; bases not matched to a gene: 3. The CDR3 consists of 13 residues. This chain's CDR3 is CASSPDRVNEQFF. The CDR3 DNA sequence: TGTGCCAGCAGCCCGGACAGGGTCAATGAGCAGTTCTTC.

In nucleotides, the CDR3 is TGTGCCAGCAGTGGGCGACTAGCGGGCTACGAGCAGTACTTC. Encoded protein: CASSGRLAGYEQYF. This chain uses TRBV2 with TRBJ2-7; 10 nucleotides align to TRBD2. V shed 4 bases, J shed 3 bases, and the junction held 3 bases outside the gene matches. This CDR3 region has 14 residues. Germline values: CDR1 SNHLY, CDR2 FYNNEI.

The chain joins TRBV19 to TRBJ1-1; TRBD1 agrees at 9 bases. CDR1 and CDR2 from the germline V gene are LNHDA and SQIVND (reference sequence). This CDR3 is 17 amino acids long. Trimming cost V 6 bases and J 11 bases; bases outside gene matches: 22. This CDR3 reads CASRSLRGQGPSSGAFF. The CDR3 region has the DNA TGTGCCAGTAGGAGCCTAAGAGGACAGGGGCCTTCCTCCGGGGCTTTCTTT.

V usage is TRBV19 and J usage is TRBJ1-5, with no clear D. From germline, CDR1 is LNHDA and CDR2 SQIVND (reference sequence). CDR3 size: 16 residues. V gave up 4 bases and J gave up 2 bases, with 15 bases separating them. For the CDR3, the DNA is TGTGCCAGTAGTACCCGACCCCGATCGGGCAATCAGCCCCAGCATTTT. It yields the protein CASSTRPRSGNQPQHF.

The V and J genes are TRBV10-1 and TRBJ2-7; D call uncertain. V was clipped by 2 bases and J by 6 bases, with 14 bases between them. Germline assignment: CDR1 WNHNN and CDR2 SYGVQD (reference sequence). The CDR3 consists of 14 residues. The CDR3: CASSESSIYAEQYF. As DNA, the CDR3 is TGCGCCAGCAGTGAGAGTTCTATTTATGCCGAGCAGTACTTC.

In DNA form, the CDR3 reads TGCGCCAGCAGTGAGTCTGTATACGAGCAGTACTTC. Translation gives CASSESVYEQYF. The chain has TRBV10-1 and TRBJ2-7; the D is unclear. The CDR3 extends over 12 amino acids. V shed 0 bases and J shed 4 bases, with 4 bases lying between them. The germline V gene encodes CDR1 WNHNN and CDR2 SYGVQD (reference sequence).

This chain connects TRBV7-2 to TRBJ1-4; unclear D gene. V dropped 0 bases and J dropped 8 bases, with 16 bases sitting between them. CDR1 SGHTA and CDR2 FQGNSA come from the germline V gene. This CDR3 is 16 amino acids long. CDR3 DNA sequence: TGTGCCAGCAGCTTAGCTTCGGGCGGCCCGAGGGAAAAACTGTTTTTT. Translation: CASSLASGGPREKLFF.

The chain is built from TRBV6-5 and TRBJ1-2; 8 positions match TRBD1. The CDR3 runs 14 residues. V shed 7 bases, J shed 2 bases, and the junction held 6 bases outside the gene matches. Germline V lookup: CDR1 MNHEY, CDR2 SVGAGI. The CDR3 region is CASTPQGGNYGYTF. CDR3 coding DNA: TGTGCCAGCACCCCACAGGGGGGGAACTATGGCTACACCTTC.

The V call is TRBV2, the J call TRBJ1-5; 7 bases align to TRBD1. Looked up from germline, CDR1 is SNHLY and CDR2 is FYNNEI. Unmatched junction bases numbered 7, after V lost 6 bases and J lost 5 bases. The CDR3 loop spans 14 amino acids. The CDR3 region is CASSRQGRDQPQHF. The CDR3 DNA reads as TGTGCCAGCAGCCGACAGGGTCGGGATCAGCCCCAGCATTTT.

The chain uses TRBV7-6 and TRBJ1-6; D might be TRBD1 (6 bases). Germline V gene data show CDR1 as SGHVS and CDR2 as FNYEAQ. This CDR3 region has 16 residues. The V end was cut by 1 base, the J end by 7 bases, with 14 bases between. Here the CDR3 reads CASSLEVGQGNSPLHF. In DNA, the CDR3 is TGTGCCAGCAGCTTAGAGGTCGGGCAGGGGAATTCACCCCTCCACTTT.

V and J are TRBV30 and TRBJ2-7; 11 bases match TRBD2. This CDR3 contains 14 residues. Germline-derived CDR1 and CDR2 are GTSNPN and SVGIG (reference sequence). V dropped 1 base and J dropped 3; count of bases not matched to a gene: 2. The CDR3: CAWSGLAGFYEQYF. CDR3 in DNA: TGTGCCTGGAGTGGACTAGCGGGATTCTACGAGCAGTACTTC.

This rearrangement joins TRBV5-6 to TRBJ2-7, with 7 nucleotides matching TRBD2. The germline CDR1 and CDR2 sequences are SGHDT and YYEEEE. The CDR3 loop spans 15 amino acids. V gave up 8 bases and J gave up 3 bases; unmatched junction bases: 14. CDR3 in amino acids: CASQKRSSGDYEQYF. DNA of the CDR3: TGTGCCAGTCAGAAACGGTCTAGCGGTGACTACGAGCAGTACTTC.

The V and J genes are TRBV19 and TRBJ2-5; D gene ambiguous. The CDR3 has 15 residues. Germline CDR1 reads LNHDA; CDR2 reads SQIVND (reference sequence). V gave up 7 bases and J gave up 1 base, with 16 bases separating them. CDR3 region: CASTEKGLVQETQYF. Here the CDR3 DNA reads TGTGCCAGTACCGAAAAAGGGCTAGTCCAAGAGACCCAGTACTTC.

The V call is TRBV7-9, the J call TRBJ1-1, with D unresolved. Trimming shortened V by 1 base and J by 5 bases, and 11 bases separated the two germline ends. Germline CDR1 is SEHNR and CDR2 is FQNEAQ (reference sequence). The CDR3 runs 14 residues. Here the CDR3 reads CASSLGQANTEAFF. The CDR3 nucleotides read TGTGCCAGCAGCTTAGGCCAGGCGAATACTGAAGCTTTCTTT.

The chain recombines TRBV19 with TRBJ1-5; weak D call: TRBD1 (5 bases). From germline, CDR1 is LNHDA and CDR2 SQIVND (reference sequence). The CDR3 has 15 residues. Trimming pared 5 bases from V and 3 bases from J, leaving 14 bases between. CDR3 region: CASSSRDGHNQPQHF. In DNA, the CDR3 is TGTGCCAGTAGTTCCCGGGACGGACACAATCAGCCCCAGCATTTT.

The rearrangement joins TRBV5-1 to TRBJ2-7; D is possibly TRBD1 (5 bases). The V gene lost 2 bases and the J gene lost 3 bases, with 12 bases spanning the gap. Germline V lookup: CDR1 SGHRS, CDR2 YFSETQ. The CDR3 is 14 amino acids. In nucleotides, the CDR3 is TGCGCCAGCAGCTTTGCGACAGTAGGCTACGAGCAGTACTTC. The encoded protein is CASSFATVGYEQYF.

This chain links TRBV6-1 with TRBJ1-2; D is perhaps TRBD1 (6 bases). CDR1 and CDR2 from the germline V gene are MNHNS and SASEGT. The V gene lost 4 bases and the J gene lost 7 bases, with 13 bases spanning the gap. The CDR3 is 13 residues long. The CDR3 DNA follows: TGTGCCAGCAGTGCGGTCAGGGGAGGTGGCTACACCTTC. This encodes CASSAVRGGGYTF.

This clone has just a few counts. V usage is TRBV6-5 and J usage is TRBJ1-6; no firm D call. Germline V gene data show CDR1 as MNHEY and CDR2 as SVGAGI. The CDR3 loop spans 13 amino acids. The V and J ends lost 9 bases and 0 bases respectively, with 6 bases between them. DNA for the CDR3: TGTGCCAGACAGAGCTCCTATAATTCACCCCTCCACTTT. It codes for CARQSSYNSPLHF.

This clone occurred a few times. The chain uses TRBV7-3 and TRBJ1-2; D is uncertain. Germline CDR1 is SGHTA and CDR2 is FQGTGA. The V end was cut by 4 bases, the J end by 2 bases, with 14 bases between. The CDR3 has 15 amino acids. This CDR3 reads CASSYGPGGNYGYTF. The CDR3 nucleotides are TGTGCCAGCAGCTATGGCCCAGGAGGGAACTATGGCTACACCTTC.

CDR3 residues: CASSPIGGDTQYF. In DNA form, the CDR3 reads TGTGCCAGCTCCCCCATAGGGGGAGATACGCAGTATTTT. The chain couples TRBV18 to TRBJ2-3; a possible D gene is TRBD1 (6 bases). There are 13 residues in the CDR3. V lost 6 bases, J lost 5 bases, and 12 bases lay in between. Germline assignment: CDR1 KGHSH and CDR2 LQKENI.

CDR3 residues: CASSLGRDRGRANEKLFF. The CDR3 nucleotides read TGCGCCAGCAGCTTGGGCCGGGACAGGGGGAGAGCTAATGAAAAACTGTTTTTT. The chain carries TRBV5-1 and TRBJ1-4; 11 positions match TRBD1. With V trimmed by 0 bases and J by 3 bases, 7 bases remained unmatched. Germline CDR1 SGHRS, CDR2 YFSETQ. The length of the CDR3 is 18 residues.